This entry concerns a single T cell receptor beta chain. Its specificity is unknown. The sample is drawn from a study of T cell responses to AZD1222 COVID-19 vaccine. Germline CDR1 and CDR2: MGHRA and YSYEKL. Trimming removed 1 base from V and 7 bases from J, with 7 bases in between. The CDR3 contains 13 residues. Study-wide results and limits: Donors were mostly white British, more females; clonal diversity possibly underestimated. Mapped onto spike, vaccine-associated CD4 TCRs spanned it and were dominant at 160-218 and 743-854. The peak T cell response came first, and repertoires were sampled only after it.

The method was immunoSEQ multiplex PCR; TCRdb's version includes in-frame clones alone and lacks a portion of them. The table lists 90,000 to 110,000 clones, approximately 90% of them singletons, with approximately 5.5% in the top ten. The specimen comprised peripheral blood, sampled on day 0 of AZD1222 vaccination. The chain has TRBV4-1 and TRBJ1-4; no definite D call. This clonotype was sampled from an adult in good health. The CDR3 coding sequence is TGCGCCAGCAGCCAAGGGACCTTTGAAAAACTGTTTTTT. Protein product: CASSQGTFEKLFF.